The entry below describes one TCR beta chain. This clone was detected only once. There is no known antigen for this receptor. No quality values exist for individual bases; no much larger clone is one base distant. Per the germline V gene, SQVTM is the CDR1 and ANQGSEA is the CDR2. Relative to germline, V is 0 bases shorter and J is 3 bases shorter, with 10 bases between their ends. The CDR3, from cysteine to phenylalanine, totals 14 residues. Only the CDR3 portion is preserved as DNA: 42 bases, with reading frame beginning at the first base. The data belong to a study of blood T cell repertoires in COVID-19 (dated by TCRdb to 2018 to 2021). In terms of the full investigation: Collaborator samples came from the United States, Italy and Spain and covered acute and convalescent phases of COVID-19. The prospective study material was composed of cDNA or gDNA derived from T cells, B-cell-depleted T cells, or PBMCs. The dataset comprised deeply sampled blood TCRbeta repertoires from subjects exposed to, actively infected with, or recovered from COVID-19. A freely available public database, intended as a resource for researchers studying the immune response to SARS-CoV-2, is where the repertoires were released. Samples came from the ongoing ImmuneRACE study (first 160 participants) plus 1,254 subjects from 6 global collaborators. A de-identified subject ID, COVID-19 status, age in years and sex were almost always included in the sample metadata. Where available, HLA class I and class II types were obtained from metadata supplied by the sample provider rather than from assay-based typing.

At one collaborating source in Seattle, patients were enrolled during active infection and were followed longitudinally through the course of disease. The collaborating institutions used their own protocols to collect whole blood in K2EDTA tubes. For TCRbeta analysis, collaborator samples were shipped as frozen whole blood, as isolated PBMCs, or as DNA extracted from either sample type. The research as a whole found: How much clinical and demographic metadata was included differed by source and by participant, and the metadata was provided uncurated.

TCRbeta CDR3 regions were amplified from genomic DNA using the immunoSEQ Assay, a bias-controlled multiplex PCR. Under the source paper's analysis protocol: Nucleated cell counts per sample were estimated from amplification of reference gene primers within the assay. Sequence reads were collapsed and filtered to measure the absolute abundance of every unique TCRbeta CDR3 rearrangement. Productive Simpson clonality was computed per sample as the square root of Simpson's diversity index over productive rearrangements. The table comes from immuneACCESS by way of TCRdb, which keeps in-frame sequences with V and J called. Part of the clones is missing from these tables; in studies checked, under half for an unresolved V gene and the rest for unknown reasons. V and J calls and clone size are those listed in that table; D and trimming were worked out from the DNA. Across this sample there are some 370,000 clones, with around 87% seen only once. The ten largest clonotypes hold more than 9% of the sample.

The source of this sequence is a woman aged 25 to 45 with COVID-19, enrolled during active disease. The chain is assembled from TRBV29-1 and TRBJ2-3; TRBD2 is perhaps the D gene, given 6 matching bases. Sequences were obtained from peripheral blood. The CDR3 has the sequence CSVEDRRVTDTQYF. The nucleotide sequence is given as TGCAGCGTTGAAGATCGGAGGGTGACAGATACGCAGTATTTT.